Listed here are 15 T cell receptor beta chains from one sample, sequenced in a study of blood T cell repertoires in COVID-19. Libraries were prepared by immunoSEQ multiplex PCR; TCRdb keeps only in-frame clonotypes and omits some of them. The table records 250,000 or so clones, around 93% of them present only once. The sample was PBMCs or T cells enriched from blood (not recorded which). These receptors came from a human donor in a cohort exposed to, infected with or recovered from COVID-19 (not recorded which). The donor label of this sample is uncertain.

V usage is TRBV5-4 and J usage is TRBJ2-2; 10 bases align to TRBD1. Germline V gene lookup returns CDR1 SGHNT and CDR2 YYREEE (reference sequence). The CDR3 is 15 residues long. Trimming at V came to 4 bases and at J to 3 bases, leaving 3 bases not matched to a gene. CDR3 nucleotides: TGTGCCAGCAGCCCGGGACAGGGGTACACCGGGGAGCTGTTTTTT. Amino acid sequence: CASSPGQGYTGELFF.

This clone appeared once. V usage is TRBV3-1 (or the pseudogene TRBV3-2) and J usage is TRBJ2-5; TRBD2 matches at 7 bases. V lost 5 bases, J lost 1 base, and 22 bases stayed unmatched. This CDR3 is built from 20 residues. Per germline, CDR1 LGHDT and CDR2 YNNKEL (reference sequence). CDR3 DNA: TGTGCCAGCAGCAGAGGGGTGGGATGGACTAGACGCTCCTTCCAAGAGACCCAGTACTTC. As protein: CASSRGVGWTRRSFQETQYF.

The rearrangement links TRBV7-9 to TRBJ2-2; 9 bases align to TRBD2. V was pared by 3 bases and J by 1 base, with 9 bases of the junction left unmatched. Germline V gene data show CDR1 as SEHNR and CDR2 as FQNEAQ (reference sequence). The CDR3 has 18 residues. The CDR3 DNA reads TGTGCCAGCAGCTTTAGGAACCAACTAGCGGGGAACACCGGGGAGCTGTTTTTT. Residues: CASSFRNQLAGNTGELFF.

The chain recombines TRBV24-1 with TRBJ1-5; D remains ambiguous. Germline V lookup: CDR1 KGHDR, CDR2 SFDVKD. This CDR3 spans 15 amino acids. With 0 bases removed from V and 7 bases from J, the gap between germline ends came to 12 bases. CDR3 nucleotides: TGTGCCACCAGTGATTTGTCGGGTCCTGGGCAGCCCCAGCATTTT. Encoded protein: CATSDLSGPGQPQHF.

This clone was seen a handful of times. J is TRBJ1-1 and V is TRBV29-1; 10 bases agree with TRBD1. Trimming removed 5 bases from V and 5 bases from J; junction bases left unmatched: 2. Germline assignment: CDR1 SQVTM and CDR2 ANQGSEA. CDR3 size: 12 residues. DNA of the CDR3: TGCAGCGTTCGGGACAGGGGAACTGAAGCTTTCTTT. Translated: CSVRDRGTEAFF. Based on the CDR3 plus reference TRBV29-1 and TRBJ1-1, the full variable domain is SAVISQKPSRDICQRGTSLTIQCQVDSQVTMMFWYRQQPGQSLTLIATANQGSEATYESGFVIDKFPISRPNLTFSTLTVSNMSPEDSSIYLCSVRDRGTEAFFGQGTRLTVV.

The chain couples TRBV6-5 to TRBJ1-5; D is uncertain. Germline-derived CDR1 and CDR2 are MNHEY and SVGAGI. V was clipped by 2 bases and J by 5 bases, with 13 bases between them. This CDR3 comprises 15 residues. CDR3 loop: CASSYGRERDQPQHF. As DNA, the CDR3 is TGTGCCAGCAGTTACGGGAGGGAGAGAGATCAGCCCCAGCATTTT.

The chain joins TRBV10-3 to TRBJ1-1, with 10 bases lining up with TRBD1. The V gene end was trimmed by 7 bases and the J gene end by 6 bases; junction bases not matched to a gene: 14. The CDR3 contains 16 residues. Per the germline V gene, CDR1 is ENHRY and CDR2 is SYGVKD. The CDR3 loop reads CAINRHRDRGNSEAFF. CDR3 in DNA: TGTGCCATCAACAGACACCGGGACAGGGGTAACTCTGAAGCTTTCTTT.

The chain carries TRBV19 and TRBJ1-4, with 10 bases aligning to TRBD1. This CDR3 spans 12 amino acids. V lost 4 bases, J lost 13 bases, and 3 bases stayed unmatched. CDR1 LNHDA and CDR2 SQIVND come from the germline V gene (reference sequence). The CDR3 region is CASSTRDRGLFF. DNA for the CDR3: TGTGCCAGTAGTACCCGGGACAGGGGACTGTTTTTT.

The CDR3 DNA reads TGCGCCAGCAGACCGGGACAGAACACCGGGGAGCTGTTTTTT. Its protein is CASRPGQNTGELFF. The chain uses TRBV5-1 and TRBJ2-2; D possibly corresponds to TRBD1 (6 bases). V gave up 5 bases and J gave up 1 base, with 9 bases separating them. The CDR3 contains 14 residues. CDR1 SGHRS and CDR2 YFSETQ come from the germline V gene.

The CDR3 here is CASSLGPQGASGNTIYF. The CDR3 coding sequence is TGTGCCAGCAGCTTGGGACCTCAGGGGGCTTCTGGAAACACCATATATTTT. The V call is TRBV5-4, the J call TRBJ1-3, with TRBD1 matching over 8 bases. The germline V gene encodes CDR1 SGHNT and CDR2 YYREEE (reference sequence). Trimming took 0 bases from V and 1 from J; bases not matched to a gene: 6. This CDR3 comprises 17 residues.

The V and J genes are TRBV6-2 or TRBV6-3 and TRBJ2-7; TRBD1 matches 8 bases. Per germline, CDR1 MNHEY and CDR2 SVGEGT. V lost 5 bases to trimming and J lost 5 bases; unmatched junction nucleotides: 5. This CDR3 contains 13 residues. CDR3 DNA sequence: TGTGCCAGCAGTCGGACAGGGTACGACGAGCAGTACTTC. It codes for CASSRTGYDEQYF.

This clone was seen a single time. This specimen includes other DNA sequences encoding the same CDR3. The genes are TRBV5-5 and TRBJ1-2, with 8 bases lining up with TRBD1. V shed 4 bases, J shed 5 bases, and the junction held 4 bases outside the gene matches. The CDR3 totals 13 residues. CDR1 is SGHKS, CDR2 YYEKEE, per germline (reference sequence). CDR3 residues: CASSPGTGYGYTF. In DNA form, the CDR3 reads TGTGCCAGCAGCCCCGGGACAGGTTATGGCTACACCTTC.

The chain links TRBV30 to TRBJ2-2; tentative D call: TRBD2 (5 bases). CDR3 size: 15 residues. The germline gives CDR1 GTSNPN, CDR2 SVGIG (reference sequence). Trimming left V 2 bases short and J 8 bases short, with 18 bases between. The CDR3 DNA sequence: TGTGCCTGGAGTCCACTTGGGTCCCGAGGGGGGGAGCTGTTTTTT. It specifies CAWSPLGSRGGELFF.

The chain has TRBV5-4 and TRBJ2-7; D might be TRBD2 (5 bases). The V gene's germline CDR1 is SGHNT and CDR2 YYREEE (reference sequence). The V and J ends lost 1 base and 6 bases respectively, with 8 bases between them. The CDR3 spans 12 residues. The CDR3 DNA sequence: TGTGCCAGCAGCTTGCCGGGGAGCGAGCAGTACTTC. Protein sequence: CASSLPGSEQYF.

V and J are TRBV9 and TRBJ2-7, with D perhaps TRBD1 (6 bases). V dropped 0 bases and J dropped 2 bases, with 9 bases sitting between them. The length of the CDR3 is 14 residues. The germline CDR1 and CDR2 sequences are SGDLS and YYNGEE. DNA of the CDR3: TGTGCCAGCAGCGTAGGAGCAGGGGCCTACGAGCAGTACTTC. Encoded protein: CASSVGAGAYEQYF.